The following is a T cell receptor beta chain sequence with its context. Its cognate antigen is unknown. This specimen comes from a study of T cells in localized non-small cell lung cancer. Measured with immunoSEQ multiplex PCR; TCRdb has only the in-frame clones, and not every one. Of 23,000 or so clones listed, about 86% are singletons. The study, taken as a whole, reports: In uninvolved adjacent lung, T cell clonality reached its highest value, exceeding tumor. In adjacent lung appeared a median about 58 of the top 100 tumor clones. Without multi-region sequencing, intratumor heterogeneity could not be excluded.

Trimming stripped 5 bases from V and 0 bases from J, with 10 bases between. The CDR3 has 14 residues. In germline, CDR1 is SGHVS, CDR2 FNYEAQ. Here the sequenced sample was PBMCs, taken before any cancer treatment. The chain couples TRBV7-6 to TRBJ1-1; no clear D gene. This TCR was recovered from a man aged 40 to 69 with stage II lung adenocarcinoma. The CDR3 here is CASSLNSMNTEAFF. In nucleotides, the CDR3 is TGTGCCAGCAGCCTAAACTCAATGAACACTGAAGCTTTCTTT.